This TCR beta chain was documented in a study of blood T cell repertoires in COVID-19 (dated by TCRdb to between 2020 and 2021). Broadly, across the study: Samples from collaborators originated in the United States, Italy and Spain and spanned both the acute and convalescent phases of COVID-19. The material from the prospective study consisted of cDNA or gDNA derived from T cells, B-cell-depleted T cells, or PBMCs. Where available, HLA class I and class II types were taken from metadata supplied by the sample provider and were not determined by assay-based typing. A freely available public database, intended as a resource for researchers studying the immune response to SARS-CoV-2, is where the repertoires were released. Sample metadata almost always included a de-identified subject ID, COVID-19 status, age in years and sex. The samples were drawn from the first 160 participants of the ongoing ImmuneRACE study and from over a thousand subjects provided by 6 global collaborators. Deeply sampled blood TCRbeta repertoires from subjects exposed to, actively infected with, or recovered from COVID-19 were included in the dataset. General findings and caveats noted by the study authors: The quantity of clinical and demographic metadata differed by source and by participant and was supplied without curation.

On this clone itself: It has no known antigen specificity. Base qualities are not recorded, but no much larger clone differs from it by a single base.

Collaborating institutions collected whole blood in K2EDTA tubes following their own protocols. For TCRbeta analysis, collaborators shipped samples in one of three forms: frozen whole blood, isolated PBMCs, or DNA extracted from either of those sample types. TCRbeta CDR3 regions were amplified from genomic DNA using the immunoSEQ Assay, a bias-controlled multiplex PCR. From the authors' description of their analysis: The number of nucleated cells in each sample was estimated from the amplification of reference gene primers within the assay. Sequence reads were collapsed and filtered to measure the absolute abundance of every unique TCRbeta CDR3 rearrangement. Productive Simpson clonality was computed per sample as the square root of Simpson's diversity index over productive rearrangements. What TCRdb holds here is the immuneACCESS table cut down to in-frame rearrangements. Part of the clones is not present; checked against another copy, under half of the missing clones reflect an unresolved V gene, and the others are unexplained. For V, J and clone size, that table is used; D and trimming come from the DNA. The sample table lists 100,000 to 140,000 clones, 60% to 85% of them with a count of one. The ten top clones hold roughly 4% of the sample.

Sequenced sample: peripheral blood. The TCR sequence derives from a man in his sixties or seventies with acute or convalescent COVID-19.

The bases read TGTGCCAGCAGCATTTGGTCTAGCGGGGCCGGGGAGACCCAGTACTTC. Its protein is CASSIWSSGAGETQYF. This sequence uses TRBV7-8 and TRBJ2-5; TRBD2 lines up with 9 middle nucleotides. CDR1 and CDR2 are read off the germline V gene as SGHVS and FQNEAQ. From V the trimming removes 5 bases and from J it removes 5 bases, while the gene matches leave 12 bases of the junction unaccounted for. The cysteine opens and the phenylalanine closes a CDR3 of 16 amino acids. CDR3 DNA only is kept here, 48 bases in frame from base 1. The CDR3 plus the reference TRBV7-8 and TRBJ2-5 genes for the other parts give the full variable domain: GAGVSQSPRYKVAKRGQDVALRCDPISGHVSLFWYQQALGQGPEFLTYFQNEAQLDKSGLPSDRFFAERPEGSVSTLKIQRTQQEDSAVYLCASSIWSSGAGETQYFGPGTRLLVL.